This T cell receptor beta chain was sequenced during a study of shared clonotypes between healthy human individuals. Broader study findings: Generally, naive subsets came out with larger estimated richness than memory subsets. The generation probabilities recorded for non-shared clonotypes fell below those of clonotypes shared by all four donors.

Each subset's genomic DNA was split evenly across several immunoSEQ plates. In the study's own analysis: Quality scores were absent from the junction-only immunoSEQ sequences, so filtering differed. The data were produced by immunoSEQ multiplex PCR, yet TCRdb's version contains in-frame clones alone and is incomplete. That table supplies the V and J calls and clone size; D and trimming were determined from the DNA. The table records millions of clones, 85% to 95% of them present only once. CDR1 and CDR2 (germline): DFQATT, SNEGSKA (reference sequence). V dropped 0 bases and J dropped 10 bases, with 7 bases sitting between them. The CDR3 is made up of 11 amino acids. CD45RO-negative cells were positively selected for CCR7, leaving out terminally differentiated effector memory CD45RA+ cells. A word on this clone: What it binds is not known.

The V call is TRBV20-1, the J call TRBJ2-1; D unclear. Sequenced material: naive CD8+ T cells from PBMCs. The receptor comes from a man aged 18 to 29 in good health. Some clones in this sample may be carry-over from other donors' samples. The CDR3 sequence: CSARERREQFF. In DNA, the CDR3 is TGCAGTGCTAGAGAACGGCGGGAGCAGTTCTTC.